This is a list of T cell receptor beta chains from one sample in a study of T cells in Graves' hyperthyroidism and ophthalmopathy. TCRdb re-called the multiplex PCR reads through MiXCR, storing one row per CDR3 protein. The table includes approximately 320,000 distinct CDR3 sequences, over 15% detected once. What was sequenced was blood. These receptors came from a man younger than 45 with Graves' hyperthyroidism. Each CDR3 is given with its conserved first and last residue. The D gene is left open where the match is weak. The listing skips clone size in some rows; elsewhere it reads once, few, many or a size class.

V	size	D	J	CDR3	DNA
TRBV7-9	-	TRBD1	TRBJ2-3	CASSSQGARGDTQYF	TGTGCCAGCAGTTCACAGGGGGCGCGGGGAGATACGCAGTATTTT
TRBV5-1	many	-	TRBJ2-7	CASSLGNRGNEQYF	TGCGCCAGCAGCTTAGGGAATCGGGGCAACGAGCAGTACTTC
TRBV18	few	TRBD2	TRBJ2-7	CASSPESGTSGRAEEQYF	TGTGCCAGCTCACCAGAGTCCGGGACTAGCGGGAGGGCCGAAGAGCAGTACTTC
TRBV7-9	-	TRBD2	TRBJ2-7	CASSLDHLGGSYEQYF	TGTGCCAGCAGCTTAGATCACCTGGGAGGGTCCTACGAGCAGTACTTC
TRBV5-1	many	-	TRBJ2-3	CASSLGRVPTDTQYF	TGCGCCAGCAGCTTGGGCAGGGTTCCCACAGATACGCAGTATTTT
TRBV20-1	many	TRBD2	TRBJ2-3	CSARVGLAATDTQYF	TGCAGTGCTAGAGTAGGACTAGCGGCGACAGATACGCAGTATTTT
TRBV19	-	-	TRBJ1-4	CASSDRGGTTNEKLFF	TGTGCCAGTAGCGACCGAGGAGGTACAACTAATGAAAAACTGTTTTTT
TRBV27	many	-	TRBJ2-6	CASSARLLAGANVLTF	TGTGCCAGCAGTGCACGTCTCTTAGCTGGGGCCAACGTCCTGACTTTC
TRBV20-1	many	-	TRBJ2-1	CSEKGADNEQFF	TGCAGTGAAAAAGGTGCGGACAATGAGCAGTTCTTC
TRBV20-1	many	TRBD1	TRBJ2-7	CSAIDRGPYEQYF	TGCAGTGCTATTGACAGGGGCCCATACGAGCAGTACTTC
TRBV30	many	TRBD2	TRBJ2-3	CAWRPTSGRTDTQYF	TGTGCCTGGAGACCGACTAGCGGGAGGACAGATACGCAGTATTTT
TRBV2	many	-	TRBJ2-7	CASSDIEQYF	TGTGCCAGCAGTGATATTGAGCAGTACTTC
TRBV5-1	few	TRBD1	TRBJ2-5	CASSGTGGGFLWEETQYF	TGCGCCAGCAGCGGAACAGGGGGCGGTTTTTTGTGGGAAGAGACCCAGTACTTC
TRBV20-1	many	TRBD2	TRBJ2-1	CSAEGLAGETFSYNEQFF	TGCAGTGCCGAAGGGCTAGCGGGAGAGACCTTTTCCTACAATGAGCAGTTCTTC
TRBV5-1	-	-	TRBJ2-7	CASSGAQSYEQYF	TGCGCCAGCAGTGGGGCGCAATCCTACGAGCAGTACTTC
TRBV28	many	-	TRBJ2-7	CASERDYEQYF	TGTGCCAGCGAAAGGGACTACGAGCAGTACTTC
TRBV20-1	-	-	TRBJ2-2	CSAPDDGANVLTFGAGTGELFF	-
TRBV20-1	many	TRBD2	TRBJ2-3	CSARLLGLGKWGTDTQYF	TGCAGTGCTAGATTACTAGGACTAGGCAAATGGGGCACAGATACGCAGTATTTT
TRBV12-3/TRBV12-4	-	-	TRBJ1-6	CASSLQSGGNSPLHF	TGTGCCAGCAGTTTGCAGTCTGGCGGTAATTCACCCCTCCACTTT
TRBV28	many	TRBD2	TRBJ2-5	CASRAAGNSGRETQYF	TGTGCCAGCAGAGCCGCGGGAAATAGCGGGAGGGAGACCCAGTACTTC
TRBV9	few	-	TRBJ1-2	CASSAPWLYGYTF	TGTGCCAGCAGCGCCCCATGGCTCTATGGCTACACCTTC
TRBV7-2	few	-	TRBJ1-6	CASSLDLNGRTPLHF	TGTGCCAGCAGCTTAGATTTGAATGGGAGAACACCCCTCCACTTT
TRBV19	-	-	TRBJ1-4	CASSSTEGEKLFF	TGTGCCAGTAGTTCGACGGAGGGTGAAAAACTGTTTTTT
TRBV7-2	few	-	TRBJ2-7	CASSFGASVSYEQYF	TGTGCCAGCAGCTTTGGGGCTAGCGTCTCCTACGAGCAGTACTTC
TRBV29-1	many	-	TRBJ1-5	CSVVESLADQPQHF	TGCAGCGTTGTCGAGTCGTTGGCAGATCAGCCCCAGCATTTT
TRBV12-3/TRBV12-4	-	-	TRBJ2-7	CASSLGWGSYEQYF	TGTGCCAGCAGTTTAGGTTGGGGGTCCTACGAGCAGTACTTC
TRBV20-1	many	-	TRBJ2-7	CSAKFLAYYEQYF	TGCAGTGCCAAGTTTCTCGCGTACTACGAGCAGTACTTC
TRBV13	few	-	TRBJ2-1	CASSFLWGRKNEQFF	TGTGCCAGCAGCTTCCTCTGGGGTAGGAAAAATGAGCAGTTCTTC
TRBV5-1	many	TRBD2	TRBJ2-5	CASSPPVSGTQETQYF	TGCGCCAGCAGCCCCCCCGTGAGCGGGACCCAAGAGACCCAGTACTTC
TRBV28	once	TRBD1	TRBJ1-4	CASSTGGEKLFF	TGTGCCAGCAGTACAGGGGGTGAAAAACTGTTTTTT
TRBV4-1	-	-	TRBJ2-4	CASSQNAFLLSKNIQYF	TGCGCCAGCAGCCAGAATGCCTTTCTATTATCCAAAAACATTCAGTACTTC
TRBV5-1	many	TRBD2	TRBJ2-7	CASSSTSGRAYEQYF	TGCGCCAGCAGTTCGACTAGCGGGAGGGCCTACGAGCAGTACTTC
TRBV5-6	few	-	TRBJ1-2	CASSFEDTNYGYTF	TGTGCCAGCAGTTTTGAGGATACAAACTATGGCTACACCTTC
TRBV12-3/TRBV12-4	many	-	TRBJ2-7	CASSYSLPYEQYF	TGTGCCAGCAGTTATTCACTGCCGTACGAGCAGTACTTC
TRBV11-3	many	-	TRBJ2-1	CASSPTSNEQFF	TGTGCCAGCAGCCCGACCAGTAATGAGCAGTTCTTC
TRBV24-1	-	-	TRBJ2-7	CATSDSDRNEQYF	TGTGCCACCAGTGATTCAGACAGAAACGAGCAGTACTTC
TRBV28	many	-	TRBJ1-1	CASSLGRRTEAFF	TGTGCCAGCAGTTTAGGGCGGAGGACTGAAGCTTTCTTT
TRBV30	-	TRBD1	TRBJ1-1	CAWTLTGKDTEAFF	TGTGCCTGGACCCTGACAGGGAAGGACACTGAAGCTTTCTTT
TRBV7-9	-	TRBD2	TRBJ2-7	CASSYVGGRAAEQYF	TGTGCCAGCAGCTATGTGGGAGGGAGGGCCGCCGAGCAGTACTTC
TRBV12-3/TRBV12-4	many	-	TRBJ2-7	CASSLAESYEQYF	TGTGCCAGCAGTTTAGCGGAATCCTACGAGCAGTACTTC
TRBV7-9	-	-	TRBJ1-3	CASSFTPNTIYF	TGTGCCAGCAGCTTTACTCCAAACACCATATATTTT